This TCR beta chain was found in a study of response to subunit inactivated influenza vaccine. TCRdb redid the calling of the RT-PCR reads with MiXCR, one entry per CDR3 protein. In the table there are fewer than 650,000 distinct CDR3 sequences, 10% to 15% of which are singletons. The study, taken as a whole, reports: Authors suggested each seasonal flu vaccination may recruit only limited numbers of new T cells.

In its sample, this clonotype was seen many times. Antigen: not known. Trimming at V came to 7 bases and at J to 8 bases, leaving 12 bases not matched to a gene. This CDR3 comprises 17 residues. V and J are TRBV12-3 or TRBV12-4 and TRBJ2-1; 15 nucleotides match TRBD2. The sample consisted of PBMCs from blood, taken about 6 weeks after vaccination. This TCR was recovered from a man in his fifties who received an inactivated influenza vaccine. CDR3 protein: CASTKPWTSGREDEQFF. The CDR3 nucleotides read TGTGCCAGCACCAAACCGTGGACTAGCGGGAGGGAAGATGAGCAGTTCTTC.